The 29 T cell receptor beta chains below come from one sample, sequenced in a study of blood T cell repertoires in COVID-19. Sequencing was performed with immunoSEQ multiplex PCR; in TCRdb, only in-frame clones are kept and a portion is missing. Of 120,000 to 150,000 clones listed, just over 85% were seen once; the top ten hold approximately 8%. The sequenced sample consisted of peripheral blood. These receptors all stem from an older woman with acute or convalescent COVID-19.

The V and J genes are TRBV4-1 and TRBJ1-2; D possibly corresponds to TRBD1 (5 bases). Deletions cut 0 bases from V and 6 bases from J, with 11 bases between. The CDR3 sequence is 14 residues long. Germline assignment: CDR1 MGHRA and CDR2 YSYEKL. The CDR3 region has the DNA TGCGCCAGCAGCCAAGATCGGCAGGGAAATGGCTACACCTTC. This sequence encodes CASSQDRQGNGYTF.

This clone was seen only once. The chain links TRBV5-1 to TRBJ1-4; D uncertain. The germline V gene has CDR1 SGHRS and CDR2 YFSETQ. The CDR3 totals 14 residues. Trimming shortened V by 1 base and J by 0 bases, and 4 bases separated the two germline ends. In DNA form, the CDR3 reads TGCGCCAGCAGCTTGACAGCAACTAATGAAAAACTGTTTTTT. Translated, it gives CASSLTATNEKLFF.

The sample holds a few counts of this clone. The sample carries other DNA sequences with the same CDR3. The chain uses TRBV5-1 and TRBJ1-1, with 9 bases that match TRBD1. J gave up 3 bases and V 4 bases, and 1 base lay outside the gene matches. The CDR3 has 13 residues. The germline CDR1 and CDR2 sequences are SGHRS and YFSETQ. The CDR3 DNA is TGCGCCAGCAGCCGACAGGGGGACACTGAAGCTTTCTTT. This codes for CASSRQGDTEAFF.

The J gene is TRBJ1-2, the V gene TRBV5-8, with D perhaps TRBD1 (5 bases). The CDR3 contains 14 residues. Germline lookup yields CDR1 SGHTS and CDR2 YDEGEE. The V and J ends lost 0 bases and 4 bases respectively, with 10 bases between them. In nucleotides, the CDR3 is TGTGCCAGCAGCTTGGGCATGGGGCCCTATGGCTACACCTTC. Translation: CASSLGMGPYGYTF. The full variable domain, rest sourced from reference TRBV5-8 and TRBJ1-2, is EAGVTQSPTHLIKTRGQQATLRCSPISGHTSVYWYQQALGLGLQFLLWYDEGEERNRGNFPPRFSGRQFPNYSSELNVNALELEDSALYLCASSLGMGPYGYTFGSGTRLTVV.

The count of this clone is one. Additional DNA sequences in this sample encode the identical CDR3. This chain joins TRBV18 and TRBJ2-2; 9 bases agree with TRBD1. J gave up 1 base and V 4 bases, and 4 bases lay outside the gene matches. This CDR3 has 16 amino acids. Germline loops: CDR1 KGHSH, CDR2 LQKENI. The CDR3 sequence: CASSLPGQGNTGELFF. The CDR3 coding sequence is TGTGCCAGCTCACTCCCGGGACAGGGGAACACCGGGGAGCTGTTTTTT.

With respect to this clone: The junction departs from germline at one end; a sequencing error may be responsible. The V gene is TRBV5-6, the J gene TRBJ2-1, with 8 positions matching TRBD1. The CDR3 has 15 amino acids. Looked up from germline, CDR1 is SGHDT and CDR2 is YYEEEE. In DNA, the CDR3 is TGTGCCGGCAGCTTGTGGCAGGGGGCAAGTATTGAGCAGTTCTTC. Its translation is CAGSLWQGASIEQFF. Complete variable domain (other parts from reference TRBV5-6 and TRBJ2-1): DAGVTQSPTHLIKTRGQQVTLRCSPKSGHDTVSWYQQALGQGPQFIFQYYEEEERQRGNFPDRFSGHQFPNYSSELNVNALLLGDSALYLCAGSLWQGASIEQFFGPGTRLTVL.

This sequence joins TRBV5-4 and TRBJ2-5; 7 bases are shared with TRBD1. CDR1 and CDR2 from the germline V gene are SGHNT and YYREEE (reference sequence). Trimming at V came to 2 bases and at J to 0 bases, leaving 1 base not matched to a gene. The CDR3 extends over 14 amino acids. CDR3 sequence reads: CASSLTGDQETQYF. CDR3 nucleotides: TGTGCCAGCAGCTTAACAGGGGACCAAGAGACCCAGTACTTC. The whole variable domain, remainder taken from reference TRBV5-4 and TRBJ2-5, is ETGVTQSPTHLIKTRGQQVTLRCSSQSGHNTVSWYQQALGQGPQFIFQYYREEENGRGNFPPRFSGLQFPNYSSELNVNALELDDSALYLCASSLTGDQETQYFGPGTRLLVL.

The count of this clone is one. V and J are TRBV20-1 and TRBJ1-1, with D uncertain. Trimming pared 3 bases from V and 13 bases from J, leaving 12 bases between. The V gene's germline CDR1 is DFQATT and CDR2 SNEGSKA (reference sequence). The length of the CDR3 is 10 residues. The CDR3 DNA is TGCAGTGCTAGGTATTATTCTTTTTTCTTT. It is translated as CSARYYSFFF.

The CDR3 bases are TGTGCCAGCTCACTAGCGGACAGGAAGACCACTGAAGCTTTCTTT. It codes for CASSLADRKTTEAFF. The J gene is TRBJ1-1, the V gene TRBV18, with 7 positions matching TRBD1. This CDR3 comprises 15 residues. The ends lost 4 bases at V and 4 bases at J; junction bases unmatched: 9. The germline V gene has CDR1 KGHSH and CDR2 LQKENI.

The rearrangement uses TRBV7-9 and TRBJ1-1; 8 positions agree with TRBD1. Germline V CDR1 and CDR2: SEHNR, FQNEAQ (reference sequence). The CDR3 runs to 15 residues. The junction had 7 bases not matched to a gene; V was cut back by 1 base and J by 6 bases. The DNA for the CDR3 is TGTGCCAGCAGCTTAGTACAGGGGGAACGCGCTGAAGCTTTCTTT. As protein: CASSLVQGERAEAFF. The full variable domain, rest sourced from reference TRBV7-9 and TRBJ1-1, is DTGVSQNPRHKITKRGQNVTFRCDPISEHNRLYWYRQTLGQGPEFLTYFQNEAQLEKSRLLSDRFSAERPKGSFSTLEIQRTEQGDSAMYLCASSLVQGERAEAFFGQGTRLTVV.

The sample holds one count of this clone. DNA for the CDR3: TGTGCCAGCAGCCAAGGCTATCCGGGACTAGCTCCCTACGAGCAGTACTTC. Translated, it gives CASSQGYPGLAPYEQYF. The chain joins TRBV3-1 (or the pseudogene TRBV3-2) to TRBJ2-7; 9 bases agree with TRBD2. This CDR3 spans 17 amino acids. V was clipped by 1 base and J by 2 bases; unmatched bases: 9. The germline V gene has CDR1 LGHDT and CDR2 YNNKEL (reference sequence).

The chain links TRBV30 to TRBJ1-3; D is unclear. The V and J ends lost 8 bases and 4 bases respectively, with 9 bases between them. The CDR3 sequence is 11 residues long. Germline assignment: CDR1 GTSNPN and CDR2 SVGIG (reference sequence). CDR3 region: CAGVKGNTIYF. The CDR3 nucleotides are TGTGCCGGAGTCAAGGGAAACACCATATATTTT. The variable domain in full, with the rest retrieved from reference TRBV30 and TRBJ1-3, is SQTIHQWPATLVQPVGSPLSLECTVEGTSNPNLYWYRQAAGRGLQLLFYSVGIGQISSEVPQNLSASRPQDRQFILSSKKLLLSDSGFYLCAGVKGNTIYFGEGSWLTVV.

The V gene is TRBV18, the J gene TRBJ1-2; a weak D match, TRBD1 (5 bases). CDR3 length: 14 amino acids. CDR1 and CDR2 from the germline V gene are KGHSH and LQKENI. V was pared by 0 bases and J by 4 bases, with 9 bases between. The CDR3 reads CASSPPGPGYGYTF. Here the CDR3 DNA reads TGTGCCAGCTCACCACCGGGGCCGGGCTATGGCTACACCTTC.

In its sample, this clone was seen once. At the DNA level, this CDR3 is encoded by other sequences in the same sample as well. CDR3 sequence (DNA): TGTGCCAGCAGCCAAGTCGGGGGGGAGCAGTTCTTC. Translation gives CASSQVGGEQFF. The V and J genes are TRBV3-1 (or the pseudogene TRBV3-2) and TRBJ2-1, with 7 positions matching TRBD2. The germline CDR1 and CDR2 sequences are LGHDT and YNNKEL (reference sequence). CDR3 length equals 12 residues. The ends lost 1 base at V and 10 bases at J; junction bases unmatched: 1.

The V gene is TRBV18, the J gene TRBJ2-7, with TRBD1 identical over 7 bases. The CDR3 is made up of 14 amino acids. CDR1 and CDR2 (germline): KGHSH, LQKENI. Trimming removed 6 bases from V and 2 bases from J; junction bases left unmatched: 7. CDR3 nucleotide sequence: TGTGCCAGCTCCACGGACAGGACAGCCTACGAGCAGTACTTC. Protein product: CASSTDRTAYEQYF.

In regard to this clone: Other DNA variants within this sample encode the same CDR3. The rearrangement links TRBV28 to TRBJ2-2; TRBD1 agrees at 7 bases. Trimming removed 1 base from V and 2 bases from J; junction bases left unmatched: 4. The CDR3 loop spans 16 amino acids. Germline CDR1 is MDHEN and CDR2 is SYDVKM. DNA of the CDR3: TGTGCCAGCAGTTTATTGGGGACAGCCAACACCGGGGAGCTGTTTTTT. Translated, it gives CASSLLGTANTGELFF.

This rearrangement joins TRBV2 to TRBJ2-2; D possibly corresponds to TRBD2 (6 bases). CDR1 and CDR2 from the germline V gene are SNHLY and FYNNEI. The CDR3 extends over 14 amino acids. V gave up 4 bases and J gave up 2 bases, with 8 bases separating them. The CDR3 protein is CASSVEGNTGELFF. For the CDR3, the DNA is TGTGCCAGCAGTGTGGAGGGTAACACCGGGGAGCTGTTTTTT. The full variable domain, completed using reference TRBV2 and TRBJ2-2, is EPEVTQTPSHQVTQMGQEVILRCVPISNHLYFYWYRQILGQKVEFLVSFYNNEISEKSEIFDDQFSVERPDGSNFTLKIRSTKLEDSAMYFCASSVEGNTGELFFGEGSRLTVL.

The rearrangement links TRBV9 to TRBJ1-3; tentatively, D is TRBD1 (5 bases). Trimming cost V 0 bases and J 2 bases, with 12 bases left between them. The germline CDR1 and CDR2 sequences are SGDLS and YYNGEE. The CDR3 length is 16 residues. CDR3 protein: CASSVGAGPTGNTIYF. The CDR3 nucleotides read TGTGCCAGCAGCGTAGGAGCGGGGCCCACTGGAAACACCATATATTTT.

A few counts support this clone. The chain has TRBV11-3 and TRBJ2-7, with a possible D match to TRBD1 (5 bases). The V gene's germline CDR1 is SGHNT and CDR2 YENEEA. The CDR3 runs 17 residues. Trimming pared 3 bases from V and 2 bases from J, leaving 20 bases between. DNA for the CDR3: TGTGCCAGCAGCTTGGGGCAGGGCAACGGTGGGGCCTACGAGCAGTACTTC. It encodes CASSLGQGNGGAYEQYF.

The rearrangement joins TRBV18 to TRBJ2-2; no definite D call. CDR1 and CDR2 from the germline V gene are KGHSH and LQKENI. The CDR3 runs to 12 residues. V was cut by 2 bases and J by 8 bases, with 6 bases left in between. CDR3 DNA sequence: TGTGCCAGCTCACCAGAACGGGGGGAGCTGTTTTTT. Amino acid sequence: CASSPERGELFF.

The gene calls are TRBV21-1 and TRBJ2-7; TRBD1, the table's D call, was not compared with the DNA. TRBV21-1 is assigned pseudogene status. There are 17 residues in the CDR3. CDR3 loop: CASSKICGQRSSYEQYF. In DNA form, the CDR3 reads TGTGCCAGCAGCAAAATTTGCGGACAGCGGAGCTCCTACGAGCAGTACTTC.

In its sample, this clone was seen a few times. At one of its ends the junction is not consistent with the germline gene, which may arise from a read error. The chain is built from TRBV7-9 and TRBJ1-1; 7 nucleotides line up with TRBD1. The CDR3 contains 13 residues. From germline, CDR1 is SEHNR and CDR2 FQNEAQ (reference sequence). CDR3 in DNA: TGCGGAGGCAGGGGGAAGATGAACACTGAAGCTTTCTTT. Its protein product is CGGRGKMNTEAFF.

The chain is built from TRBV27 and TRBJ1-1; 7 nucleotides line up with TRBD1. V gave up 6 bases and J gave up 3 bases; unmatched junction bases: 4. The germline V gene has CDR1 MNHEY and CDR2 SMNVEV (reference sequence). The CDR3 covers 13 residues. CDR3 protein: CASSLDRDTEAFF. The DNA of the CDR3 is TGTGCCAGCAGCCTTGACAGGGACACTGAAGCTTTCTTT.

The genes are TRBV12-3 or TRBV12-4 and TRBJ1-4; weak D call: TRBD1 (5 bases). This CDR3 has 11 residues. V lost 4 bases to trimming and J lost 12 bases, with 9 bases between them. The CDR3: CASSSRRELFF. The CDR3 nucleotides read TGTGCCAGCAGTTCTCGCAGGGAACTGTTTTTT.

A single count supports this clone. CDR3 DNA sequence: TGTGCCAGCAGCCTGGGACTAGCGGGGGCTGAGCAGTACTTC. This gives the protein CASSLGLAGAEQYF. The V gene is TRBV3-1 (or the pseudogene TRBV3-2), the J gene TRBJ2-7, with 14 bases lining up with TRBD2. Germline assignment: CDR1 LGHDT and CDR2 YNNKEL (reference sequence). The trim removed 4 bases at V and 7 bases at J, leaving 3 bases unmatched. This CDR3 contains 14 residues.

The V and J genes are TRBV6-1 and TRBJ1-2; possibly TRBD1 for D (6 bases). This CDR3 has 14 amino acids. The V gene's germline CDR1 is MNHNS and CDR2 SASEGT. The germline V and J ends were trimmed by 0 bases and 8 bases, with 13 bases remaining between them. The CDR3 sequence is CASSEALDSRGYTF. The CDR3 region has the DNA TGTGCCAGCAGTGAAGCGTTGGACAGTCGCGGCTACACCTTC.

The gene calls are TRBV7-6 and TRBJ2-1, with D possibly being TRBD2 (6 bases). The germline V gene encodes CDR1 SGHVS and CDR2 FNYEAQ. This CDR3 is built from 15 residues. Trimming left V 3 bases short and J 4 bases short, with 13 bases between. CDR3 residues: CASSLGGPLYNEQFF. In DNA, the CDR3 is TGTGCCAGCAGCTTGGGAGGCCCGCTTTACAATGAGCAGTTCTTC.

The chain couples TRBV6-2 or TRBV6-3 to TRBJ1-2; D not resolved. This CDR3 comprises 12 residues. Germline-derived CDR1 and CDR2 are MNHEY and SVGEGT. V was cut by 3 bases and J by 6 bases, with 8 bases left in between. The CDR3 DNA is TGTGCCAGCAGTTATCCCCCGGATGGCTACACCTTC. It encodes CASSYPPDGYTF.

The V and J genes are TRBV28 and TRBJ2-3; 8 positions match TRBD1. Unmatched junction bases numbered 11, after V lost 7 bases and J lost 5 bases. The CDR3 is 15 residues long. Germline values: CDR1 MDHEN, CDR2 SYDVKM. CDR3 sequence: CASTLGRGREDTQYF. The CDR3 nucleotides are TGTGCCAGCACGTTAGGCAGGGGGCGCGAAGATACGCAGTATTTT.